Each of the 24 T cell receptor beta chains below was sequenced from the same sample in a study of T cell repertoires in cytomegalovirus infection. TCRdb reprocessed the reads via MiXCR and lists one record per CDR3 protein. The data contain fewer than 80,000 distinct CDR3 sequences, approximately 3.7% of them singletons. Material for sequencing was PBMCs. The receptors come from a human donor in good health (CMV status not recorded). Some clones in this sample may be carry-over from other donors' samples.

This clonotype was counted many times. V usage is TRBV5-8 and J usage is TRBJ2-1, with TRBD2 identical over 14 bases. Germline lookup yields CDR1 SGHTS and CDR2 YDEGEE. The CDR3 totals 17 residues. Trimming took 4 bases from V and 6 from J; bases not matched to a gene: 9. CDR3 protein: CASSPRLAGGRGNEQFF. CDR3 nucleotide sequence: TGTGCCAGCAGCCCAAGACTAGCGGGGGGGCGGGGCAATGAGCAGTTCTTC.

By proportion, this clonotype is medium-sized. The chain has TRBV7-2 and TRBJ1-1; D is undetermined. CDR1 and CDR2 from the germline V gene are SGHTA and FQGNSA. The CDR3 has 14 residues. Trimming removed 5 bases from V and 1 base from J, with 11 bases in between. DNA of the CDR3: TGTGCCAGCAGCACCCGGACGGAGAACACTGAAGCTTTCTTT. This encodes CASSTRTENTEAFF.

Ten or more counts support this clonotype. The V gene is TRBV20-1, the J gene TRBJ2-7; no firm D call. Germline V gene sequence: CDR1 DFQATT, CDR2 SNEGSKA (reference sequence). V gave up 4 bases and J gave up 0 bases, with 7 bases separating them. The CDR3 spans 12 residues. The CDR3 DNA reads TGCAGTGCTACGGACGACTCCTACGAGCAGTACTTC. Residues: CSATDDSYEQYF.

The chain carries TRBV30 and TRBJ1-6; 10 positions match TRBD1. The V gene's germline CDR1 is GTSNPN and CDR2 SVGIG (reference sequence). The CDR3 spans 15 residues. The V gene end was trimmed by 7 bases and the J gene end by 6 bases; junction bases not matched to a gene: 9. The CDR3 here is CAFDRGRSINSPLHF. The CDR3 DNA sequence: TGTGCCTTTGACAGGGGGCGAAGTATTAATTCACCCCTCCACTTT.

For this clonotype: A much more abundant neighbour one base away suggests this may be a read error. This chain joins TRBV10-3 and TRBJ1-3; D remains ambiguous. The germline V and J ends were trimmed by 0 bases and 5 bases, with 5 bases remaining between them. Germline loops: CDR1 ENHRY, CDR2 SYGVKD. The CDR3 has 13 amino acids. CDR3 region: CAISESKRNTIYF. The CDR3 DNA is TGTGCCATCAGTGAGTCAAAGAGAAACACCATATATTTT.

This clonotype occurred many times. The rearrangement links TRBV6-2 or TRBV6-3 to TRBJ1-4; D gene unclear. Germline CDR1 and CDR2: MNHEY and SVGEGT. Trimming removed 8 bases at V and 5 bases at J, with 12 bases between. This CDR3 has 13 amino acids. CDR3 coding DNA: TGTGCCAGCTGTACACCCTTGAATGAAAAACTGTTTTTT. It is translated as CASCTPLNEKLFF.

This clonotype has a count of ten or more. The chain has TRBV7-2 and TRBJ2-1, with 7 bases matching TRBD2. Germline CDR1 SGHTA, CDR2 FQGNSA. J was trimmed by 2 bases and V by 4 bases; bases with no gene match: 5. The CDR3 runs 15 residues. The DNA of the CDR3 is TGTGCCAGCAGCTCCGCTAGCGGAACCTACAATGAGCAGTTCTTC. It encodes CASSSASGTYNEQFF.

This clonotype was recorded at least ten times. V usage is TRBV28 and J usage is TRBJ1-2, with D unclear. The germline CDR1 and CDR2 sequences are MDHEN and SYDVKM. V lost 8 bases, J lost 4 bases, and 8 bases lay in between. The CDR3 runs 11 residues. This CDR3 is CASGNIYGYTF. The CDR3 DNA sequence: TGTGCCAGCGGCAATATCTATGGCTACACCTTC.

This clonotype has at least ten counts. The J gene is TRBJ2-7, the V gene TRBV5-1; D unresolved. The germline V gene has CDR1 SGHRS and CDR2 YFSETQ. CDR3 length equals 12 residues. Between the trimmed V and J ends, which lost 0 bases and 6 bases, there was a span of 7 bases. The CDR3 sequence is CASSLEYTEQYF. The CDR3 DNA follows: TGCGCCAGCAGCTTGGAGTACACCGAGCAGTACTTC. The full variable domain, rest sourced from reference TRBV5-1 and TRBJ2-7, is KAGVTQTPRYLIKTRGQQVTLSCSPISGHRSVSWYQQTPGQGLQFLFEYFSETQRNKGNFPGRFSGRQFSNSRSEMNVSTLELGDSALYLCASSLEYTEQYFGPGTRLTVT.

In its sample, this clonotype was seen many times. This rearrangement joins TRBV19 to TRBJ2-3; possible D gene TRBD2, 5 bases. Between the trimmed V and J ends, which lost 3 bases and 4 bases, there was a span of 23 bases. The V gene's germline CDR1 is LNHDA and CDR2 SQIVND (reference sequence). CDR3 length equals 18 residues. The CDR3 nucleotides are TGTGCCAGTAGTATCGAGCTTGGCTTCCCTAGCTCCGCAGATACGCAGTATTTT. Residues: CASSIELGFPSSADTQYF.

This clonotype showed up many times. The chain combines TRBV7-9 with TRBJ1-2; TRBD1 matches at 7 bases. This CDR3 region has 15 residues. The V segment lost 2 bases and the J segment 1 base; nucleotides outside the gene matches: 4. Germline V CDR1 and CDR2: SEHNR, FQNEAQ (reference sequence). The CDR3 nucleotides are TGTGCCAGCAGCTTATTCGCAGGGGGTAACTATGGCTACACCTTC. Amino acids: CASSLFAGGNYGYTF.

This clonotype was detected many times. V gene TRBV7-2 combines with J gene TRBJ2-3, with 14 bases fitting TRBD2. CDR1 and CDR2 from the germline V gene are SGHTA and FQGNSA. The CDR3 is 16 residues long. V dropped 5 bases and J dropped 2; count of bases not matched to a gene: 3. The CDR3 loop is CASSRTSGGSTDTQYF. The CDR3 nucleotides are TGTGCCAGCAGCAGGACTAGCGGGGGGTCCACAGATACGCAGTATTTT. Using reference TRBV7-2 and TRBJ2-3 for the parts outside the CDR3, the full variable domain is GAGVSQSPSNKVTEKGKDVELRCDPISGHTALYWYRQSLGQGLEFLIYFQGNSAPDKSGLPSDRFSAERTGGSVSTLTIQRTQQEDSAVYLCASSRTSGGSTDTQYFGPGTRLTVL.

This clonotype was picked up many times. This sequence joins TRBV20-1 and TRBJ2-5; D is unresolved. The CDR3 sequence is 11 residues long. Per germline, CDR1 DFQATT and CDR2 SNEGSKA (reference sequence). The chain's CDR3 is CTLVSQETQYF. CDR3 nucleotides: TGCACGCTAGTGAGCCAAGAGACCCAGTACTTC.

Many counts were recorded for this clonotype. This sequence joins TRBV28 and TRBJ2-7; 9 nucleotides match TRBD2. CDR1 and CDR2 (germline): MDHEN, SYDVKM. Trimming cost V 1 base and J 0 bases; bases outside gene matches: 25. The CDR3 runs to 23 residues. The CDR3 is CASSLLGSVVGRGLAISSYEQYF. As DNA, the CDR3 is TGTGCCAGCAGTTTATTAGGTTCGGTGGTGGGTCGAGGACTAGCGATTAGCTCCTACGAGCAGTACTTC.

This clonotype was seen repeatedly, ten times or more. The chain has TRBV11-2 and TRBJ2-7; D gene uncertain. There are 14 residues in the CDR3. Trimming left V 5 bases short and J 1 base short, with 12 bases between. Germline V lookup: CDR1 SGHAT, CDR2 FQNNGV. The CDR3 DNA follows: TGTGCCAGCAGCCCTTTGCCGCAATCCTACGAGCAGTACTTC. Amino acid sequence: CASSPLPQSYEQYF.

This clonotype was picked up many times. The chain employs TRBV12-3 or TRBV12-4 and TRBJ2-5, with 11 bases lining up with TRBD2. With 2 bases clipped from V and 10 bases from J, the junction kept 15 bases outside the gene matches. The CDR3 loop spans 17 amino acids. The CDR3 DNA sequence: TGTGCCAGCAGTTTACCGAGCCGACTAGCGGGGATCGGGGGCCAGTACTTC. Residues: CASSLPSRLAGIGGQYF.

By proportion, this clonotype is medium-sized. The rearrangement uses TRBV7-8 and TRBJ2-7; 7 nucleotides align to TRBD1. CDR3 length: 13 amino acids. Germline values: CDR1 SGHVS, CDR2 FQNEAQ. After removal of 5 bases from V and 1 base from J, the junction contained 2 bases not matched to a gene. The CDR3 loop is CASSPTGSYEQYF. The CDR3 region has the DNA TGTGCCAGCAGCCCGACAGGGTCCTACGAGCAGTACTTC.

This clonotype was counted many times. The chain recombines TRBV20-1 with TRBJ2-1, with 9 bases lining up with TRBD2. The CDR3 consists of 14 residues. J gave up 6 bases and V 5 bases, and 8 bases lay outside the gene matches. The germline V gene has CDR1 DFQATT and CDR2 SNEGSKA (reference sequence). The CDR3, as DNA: TGCAGTGCTCCCGGGACTAGCTCAAGCAATGAGCAGTTCTTC. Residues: CSAPGTSSSNEQFF.

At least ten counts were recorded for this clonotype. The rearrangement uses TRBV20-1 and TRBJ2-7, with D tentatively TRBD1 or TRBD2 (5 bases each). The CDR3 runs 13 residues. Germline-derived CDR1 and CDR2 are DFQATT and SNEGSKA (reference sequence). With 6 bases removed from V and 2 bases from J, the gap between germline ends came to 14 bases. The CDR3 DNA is TGCAGTGCGTATCGGGACGGTACCTACGAGCAGTACTTC. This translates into CSAYRDGTYEQYF.

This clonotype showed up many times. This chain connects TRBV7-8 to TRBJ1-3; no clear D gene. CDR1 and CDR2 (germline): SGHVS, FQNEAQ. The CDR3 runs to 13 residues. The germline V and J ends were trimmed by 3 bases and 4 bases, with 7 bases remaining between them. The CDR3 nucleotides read TGTGCCAGCAGCTTGGGTCCGGGAAACACCATATATTTT. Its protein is CASSLGPGNTIYF. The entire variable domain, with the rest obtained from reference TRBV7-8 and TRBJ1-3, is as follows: GAGVSQSPRYKVAKRGQDVALRCDPISGHVSLFWYQQALGQGPEFLTYFQNEAQLDKSGLPSDRFFAERPEGSVSTLKIQRTQQEDSAVYLCASSLGPGNTIYFGEGSWLTVV.

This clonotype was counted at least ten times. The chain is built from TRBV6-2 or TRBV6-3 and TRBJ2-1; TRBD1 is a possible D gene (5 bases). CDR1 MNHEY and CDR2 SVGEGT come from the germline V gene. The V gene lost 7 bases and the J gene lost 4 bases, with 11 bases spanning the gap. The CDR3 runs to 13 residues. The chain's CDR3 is CASTNRMYNEQFF. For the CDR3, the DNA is TGTGCCAGCACCAACAGGATGTACAATGAGCAGTTCTTC.

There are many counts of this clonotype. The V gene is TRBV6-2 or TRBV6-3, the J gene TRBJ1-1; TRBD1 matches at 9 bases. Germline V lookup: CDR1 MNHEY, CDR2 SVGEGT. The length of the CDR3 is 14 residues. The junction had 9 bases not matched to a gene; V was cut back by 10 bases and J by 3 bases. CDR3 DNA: TGTGCCATTGCCCGGGACAGGGTTTACACTGAAGCTTTCTTT. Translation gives CAIARDRVYTEAFF.

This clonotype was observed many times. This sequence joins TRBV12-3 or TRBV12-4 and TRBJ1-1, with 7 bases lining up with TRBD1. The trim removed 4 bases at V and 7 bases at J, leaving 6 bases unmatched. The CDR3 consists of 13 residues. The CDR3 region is CASSYRGLGEAFF. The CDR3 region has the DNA TGTGCCAGCAGTTACAGGGGTCTCGGTGAAGCTTTCTTT.

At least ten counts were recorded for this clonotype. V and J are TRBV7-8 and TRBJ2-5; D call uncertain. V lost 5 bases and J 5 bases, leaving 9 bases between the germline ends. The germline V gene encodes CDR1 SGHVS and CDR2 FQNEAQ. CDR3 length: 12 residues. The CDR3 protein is CASSRNRETQYF. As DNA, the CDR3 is TGTGCCAGCAGCCGGAACCGGGAGACCCAGTACTTC.